These 32 T cell receptor beta chains originate from one sample sequenced in a study of vaccination effects on CD4 cells after COVID-19. These receptors have no identified antigens. Sequencing in the ViraFEST assay came after antigen-specific CD4+ T cells had been expanded with viral peptide pools, which were used to stimulate PBMC. Following a 10-day culture, CD4+ T cells were purified. This table comes from immunoSEQ multiplex PCR, and its TCRdb copy is limited to in-frame clones, with some not included. Here the sample spans tens of thousands of clones, approximately 74% being singletons. The sequences come from CD4+ T cells from PBMCs cultured with HCoV-229E spike peptides, collected before COVID-19 vaccination. These receptors were taken from a human donor who received a COVID-19 vaccine.

The chain uses TRBV3-1 (or the pseudogene TRBV3-2) and TRBJ1-5, with a weak D call TRBD1 (6 bases). V lost 3 bases to trimming and J lost 6 bases, with 9 bases between them. This CDR3 comprises 13 residues. Germline V gives CDR1 LGHDT, CDR2 YNNKEL (reference sequence). In DNA form, the CDR3 reads TGTGCCAGCAGCCACCGGGGGGCTCAGCCCCAGCATTTT. The encoded protein is CASSHRGAQPQHF.

The chain joins TRBV5-1 to TRBJ1-1; D uncertain. V was trimmed by 4 bases and J by 0 bases, leaving 16 bases between them. Germline-derived CDR1 and CDR2 are SGHRS and YFSETQ. The CDR3 loop spans 16 amino acids. CDR3 protein: CASSLDPGGLNTEAFF. The CDR3, as DNA: TGCGCCAGCAGCCTGGACCCCGGAGGTCTGAACACTGAAGCTTTCTTT.

V usage is TRBV6-5 and J usage is TRBJ2-2, with D perhaps TRBD1 or TRBD2 (5 bases each). This CDR3 contains 12 residues. The V end was cut by 7 bases, the J end by 4 bases, with 7 bases between. The germline gives CDR1 MNHEY, CDR2 SVGAGI. CDR3 coding DNA: TGTGCCAGCACAGGGAGCACCGGGGAGCTGTTTTTT. Amino acid sequence: CASTGSTGELFF.

This chain links TRBV7-9 with TRBJ2-3; D is possibly TRBD1 (5 bases). The CDR3 is 17 residues long. V lost 7 bases to trimming and J lost 1 base, with 21 bases between them. The germline V gene has CDR1 SEHNR and CDR2 FQNEAQ (reference sequence). CDR3 bases: TGTGCCAGCAAATTTGGGGCCTCGGGCCGTCGCACAGATACGCAGTATTTT. Translated, it gives CASKFGASGRRTDTQYF.

A note on this clone: This CDR3 is missing its conserved last phenylalanine or tryptophan, likely due to a read error. The CDR3 DNA reads TGTGCCAGCAGTGAATTCGGTACACCTTATAGCAATCAGCCCCAGCATCTT. Translation: CASSEFGTPYSNQPQHL. The rearrangement links TRBV6-1 to TRBJ1-5, with D hard to call. The V and J ends lost 2 bases and 0 bases respectively, with 14 bases between them. Germline V gene sequence: CDR1 MNHNS, CDR2 SASEGT. The CDR3 extends over 17 amino acids.

This chain uses TRBV7-9 with TRBJ1-6, with D uncertain. The CDR3 runs 14 residues. Germline CDR1 SEHNR, CDR2 FQNEAQ (reference sequence). V was shortened by 8 bases and J by 2 bases, with 10 bases between the two germline ends. CDR3 coding DNA: TGTGCCAGCTTCGAGGGAGCCTATAATTCACCCCTCCACTTT. Protein product: CASFEGAYNSPLHF. The full variable domain, rest sourced from reference TRBV7-9 and TRBJ1-6, is DTGVSQNPRHKITKRGQNVTFRCDPISEHNRLYWYRQTLGQGPEFLTYFQNEAQLEKSRLLSDRFSAERPKGSFSTLEIQRTEQGDSAMYLCASFEGAYNSPLHFGNGTRLTVT.

This rearrangement joins TRBV19 to TRBJ2-1; D perhaps matches TRBD2 (6 bases). CDR1 is LNHDA and CDR2 is SQIVND in the germline V gene (reference sequence). Trimming took off 4 bases at V and 5 bases at J, with 15 bases between the two ends. The CDR3 is 15 residues long. CDR3 loop: CASSKVRGANNEQFF. The CDR3 bases are TGTGCCAGTAGTAAGGTGCGCGGGGCCAACAATGAGCAGTTCTTC.

The rearrangement uses TRBV29-1 and TRBJ2-5, with 10 bases identical to TRBD1. This CDR3 comprises 13 residues. The germline gives CDR1 SQVTM, CDR2 ANQGSEA. J lost 7 bases, V lost 6 bases, and 8 bases had no gene match. CDR3 sequence reads: CSVGGQGSGTQYF. CDR3 sequence (DNA): TGCAGCGTGGGGGGACAGGGGAGCGGGACCCAGTACTTC.

This clone was counted only a few times. This sequence joins TRBV5-4 and TRBJ2-2; 7 positions agree with TRBD1. V lost 4 bases, J lost 4 bases, and 4 bases stayed unmatched. Germline CDR1 is SGHNT and CDR2 is YYREEE (reference sequence). CDR3 length: 14 residues. In DNA form, the CDR3 reads TGTGCCAGCAGCACCAGGGGGACCACCGGGGAGCTGTTTTTT. Its translation is CASSTRGTTGELFF.

The J gene is TRBJ2-1, the V gene TRBV18; 7 bases are a match to TRBD1. J gave up 6 bases and V 8 bases, and 10 bases lay outside the gene matches. Germline CDR1 and CDR2: KGHSH and LQKENI. The CDR3 is 14 residues long. CDR3 nucleotide sequence: TGTGCCAGCGCCCCGACAGGGATAGGCAATGAGCAGTTCTTC. Amino acid sequence: CASAPTGIGNEQFF.

The CDR3 here is CASSLDGRGGLETQYF. The CDR3 DNA follows: TGTGCCAGCAGCTTGGATGGGCGGGGGGGCCTAGAGACCCAGTACTTC. The rearrangement links TRBV5-4 to TRBJ2-5; TRBD2 agrees at 9 bases. The CDR3 is 16 residues long. The trim removed 0 bases at V and 4 bases at J, leaving 7 bases unmatched. The germline V gene encodes CDR1 SGHNT and CDR2 YYREEE (reference sequence).

The chain uses TRBV27 and TRBJ1-2; D not resolved. Germline-derived CDR1 and CDR2 are MNHEY and SMNVEV (reference sequence). V shed 4 bases and J shed 5 bases, with 5 bases lying between them. The CDR3 length is 11 residues. The chain's CDR3 is CASSSGYGYTF. As DNA, the CDR3 is TGTGCCAGCAGTTCGGGGTATGGCTACACCTTC.

The genes are TRBV7-3 and TRBJ2-3; 7 positions match TRBD2. After removal of 2 bases from V and 2 bases from J, the junction contained 10 bases not matched to a gene. CDR3 length equals 17 residues. The germline V gene encodes CDR1 SGHTA and CDR2 FQGTGA. As DNA, the CDR3 is TGTGCCAGCAGCTTATCTCCAACCGGGACTATCACAGATACGCAGTATTTT. Its protein product is CASSLSPTGTITDTQYF.

V gene TRBV7-8 combines with J gene TRBJ1-5, with D perhaps matching TRBD1 (5 bases). The V and J ends lost 5 bases and 3 bases respectively, with 8 bases between them. Per the germline V gene, CDR1 is SGHVS and CDR2 is FQNEAQ. This CDR3 has 13 residues. The CDR3 sequence: CASSRQYNQPQHF. The CDR3 DNA sequence: TGTGCCAGCAGCCGACAGTACAATCAGCCCCAGCATTTT. Variable domain in full (rest from reference TRBV7-8 and TRBJ1-5): GAGVSQSPRYKVAKRGQDVALRCDPISGHVSLFWYQQALGQGPEFLTYFQNEAQLDKSGLPSDRFFAERPEGSVSTLKIQRTQQEDSAVYLCASSRQYNQPQHFGDGTRLSIL.

The chain links TRBV5-6 to TRBJ1-2, with a weak D call TRBD1 (6 bases). V shed 1 base and J shed 2 bases, with 9 bases lying between them. CDR3 size: 14 residues. CDR1 is SGHDT, CDR2 YYEEEE, per germline. CDR3 in amino acids: CASSLTGTNYGYTF. In DNA form, the CDR3 reads TGTGCCAGCAGCTTGACAGGGACCAACTATGGCTACACCTTC.

V usage is TRBV4-3 and J usage is TRBJ2-1; 11 bases are shared with TRBD2. The CDR3 contains 18 residues. Germline trimming cut 0 bases from V and 7 bases from J; bases unmatched to any gene: 11. Germline V CDR1 and CDR2: LGHNA, YSLEER. CDR3 sequence reads: CASSQETSGVGILNEQFF. CDR3 DNA sequence: TGCGCCAGCAGCCAAGAGACTAGCGGGGTCGGTATTTTAAATGAGCAGTTCTTC.

V usage is TRBV19 and J usage is TRBJ2-5; 7 nucleotides agree with TRBD2. CDR3 length: 15 residues. The junction had 7 bases not matched to a gene; V was cut back by 1 base and J by 5 bases. Germline loops: CDR1 LNHDA, CDR2 SQIVND (reference sequence). CDR3 loop: CASSIGRLAAETQYF. The CDR3 coding sequence is TGTGCCAGTAGTATAGGAAGACTAGCAGCTGAGACCCAGTACTTC. The full variable domain, with the rest looked up from reference TRBV19 and TRBJ2-5, is DGGITQSPKYLFRKEGQNVTLSCEQNLNHDAMYWYRQDPGQGLRLIYYSQIVNDFQKGDIAEGYSVSREKKESFPLTVTSAQKNPTAFYLCASSIGRLAAETQYFGPGTRLLVL.

The chain recombines TRBV5-1 with TRBJ1-1, with 9 bases identical to TRBD1. Germline CDR1 is SGHRS and CDR2 is YFSETQ. The CDR3 totals 16 residues. The V segment lost 5 bases and the J segment 5 bases; nucleotides outside the gene matches: 13. The CDR3 DNA follows: TGCGCCAGCAGACTTTGGACAGGGGTTGTAGGGACTGAAGCTTTCTTT. As protein: CASRLWTGVVGTEAFF. The complete variable domain, with remaining parts taken from reference TRBV5-1 and TRBJ1-1, reads KAGVTQTPRYLIKTRGQQVTLSCSPISGHRSVSWYQQTPGQGLQFLFEYFSETQRNKGNFPGRFSGRQFSNSRSEMNVSTLELGDSALYLCASRLWTGVVGTEAFFGQGTRLTVV.

The rearrangement links TRBV5-1 to TRBJ2-5; D not certain. Germline V gene lookup returns CDR1 SGHRS and CDR2 YFSETQ. The CDR3 length is 14 residues. V was shortened by 5 bases and J by 5 bases, with 16 bases between the two germline ends. The CDR3 DNA reads TGCGCCAGCAGGCTTCAGGCCTCCGGGGAGACCCAGTACTTC. Residues: CASRLQASGETQYF.

V and J are TRBV6-5 and TRBJ2-7, with 12 bases identical to TRBD1. The CDR3 extends over 14 amino acids. Germline V CDR1 and CDR2: MNHEY, SVGAGI. V trimming: 8 bases; J trimming: 7 bases; junction bases outside the gene matches: 9. Written as DNA, the CDR3 is TGTGCCAGCGGGGGGGACAGGGGGCTTGGGGAGCAGTACGTC. Encoded protein: CASGGDRGLGEQYV.

The rearrangement links TRBV28 to TRBJ1-4; a possible D gene is TRBD1 (6 bases). CDR1 MDHEN and CDR2 SYDVKM come from the germline V gene. The CDR3 is made up of 14 amino acids. The ends were cut back, 6 bases at V and 7 bases at J, with 15 bases in the middle. The CDR3 sequence: CASSSRGGGEKLFF. DNA for the CDR3: TGTGCCAGCAGCTCCAGGGGCGGGGGTGAAAAACTGTTTTTT.

The J gene is TRBJ1-2, the V gene TRBV5-1, with D possibly matching TRBD1 (6 bases). From germline, CDR1 is SGHRS and CDR2 YFSETQ. With 0 bases removed from V and 3 bases from J, the gap between germline ends came to 9 bases. CDR3 length: 14 amino acids. This CDR3 is CASSLDGGHYGYTF. The CDR3 DNA reads as TGCGCCAGCAGCTTGGATGGGGGGCACTATGGCTACACCTTC.

J is TRBJ2-3 and V is TRBV4-3, with a possible D match to TRBD2 (5 bases). Trimming left V 1 base short and J 4 bases short, with 9 bases between. Germline CDR1 reads LGHNA; CDR2 reads YSLEER. The length of the CDR3 is 14 residues. The CDR3 DNA reads TGCGCCAGCAGCCAAGCCCTGGGAGCAGATACGCAGTATTTT. This gives the protein CASSQALGADTQYF.

The genes are TRBV6-1 and TRBJ2-7, with 9 bases lining up with TRBD1. V lost 4 bases and J lost 2; bases outside the gene matches: 9. CDR1 is MNHNS, CDR2 SASEGT, per germline. The CDR3 runs to 16 residues. The chain's CDR3 is CASSAPRDRGTYEQYV. As DNA, the CDR3 is TGTGCCAGCAGTGCGCCTAGAGACAGGGGGACCTACGAGCAGTACGTC.

The CDR3 sequence is CASSTRVDGTSGGPGQETQYF. Here the CDR3 DNA reads TGTGCCAGCAGCACGAGGGTAGATGGGACTAGCGGGGGGCCGGGACAAGAGACCCAGTACTTC. V gene TRBV9 combines with J gene TRBJ2-5; 15 positions agree with TRBD2. Germline assignment: CDR1 SGDLS and CDR2 YYNGEE. V was clipped by 4 bases and J by 2 bases; unmatched bases: 18. The CDR3 contains 21 residues. Based on the CDR3 plus reference TRBV9 and TRBJ2-5, the full variable domain is DSGVTQTPKHLITATGQRVTLRCSPRSGDLSVYWYQQSLDQGLQFLIQYYNGEERAKGNILERFSAQQFPDLHSELNLSSLELGDSALYFCASSTRVDGTSGGPGQETQYFGPGTRLLVL.

This clone was counted once. This sequence joins TRBV24-1 and TRBJ1-4; TRBD1 matches at 10 bases. Trimming at V came to 3 bases and at J to 9 bases, leaving 12 bases not matched to a gene. Germline assignment: CDR1 KGHDR and CDR2 SFDVKD. The CDR3 has 17 amino acids. Written as DNA, the CDR3 is TGTGCCACCAGTGATCGACAGGGGGCGAGATGCTTGAAAAAACTGTTTTTT. Protein product: CATSDRQGARCLKKLFF.

The gene calls are TRBV24-1 and TRBJ2-7; 8 bases fit TRBD2. From germline, CDR1 is KGHDR and CDR2 SFDVKD. The CDR3 sequence is 13 residues long. The V segment lost 12 bases and the J segment 6 bases; nucleotides outside the gene matches: 12. The CDR3 DNA reads TGTGCCCCCGGGGCCACGGGGGGGCCCGAGCAGTACGTC. Protein sequence: CAPGATGGPEQYV.

The chain uses TRBV7-3 and TRBJ2-5; D is possibly TRBD1 or TRBD2 (7 bases each). V was shortened by 1 base and J by 0 bases, with 12 bases between the two germline ends. The CDR3 has 16 amino acids. Per the germline V gene, CDR1 is SGHTA and CDR2 is FQGTGA. For the CDR3, the DNA is TGTGCCAGCAGCTTAAGGGGGGGACAGTACCAAGAGACCCAGTACTTC. Protein sequence: CASSLRGGQYQETQYF.

The V and J genes are TRBV12-3 or TRBV12-4 and TRBJ1-5, with unresolved D. This CDR3 region has 13 residues. V shed 5 bases and J shed 4 bases, with 9 bases lying between them. This CDR3 reads CASSNGLNQPQHF. The CDR3 nucleotides are TGTGCCAGCAGTAACGGACTTAATCAGCCCCAGCATTTT.

V and J are TRBV12-3 or TRBV12-4 and TRBJ1-1; D possibly corresponds to TRBD1 (6 bases). The V end was cut by 10 bases, the J end by 2 bases, with 14 bases between. The CDR3 consists of 13 residues. The CDR3 coding sequence is TGTGCCATCAACAGGGACCCCAACACTGAAGCTTTCTTT. As protein: CAINRDPNTEAFF.

The chain is built from TRBV2 and TRBJ2-7; D may be TRBD1 (6 bases). The ends were cut back, 4 bases at V and 3 bases at J, with 7 bases in the middle. This CDR3 spans 12 amino acids. Germline V gene data show CDR1 as SNHLY and CDR2 as FYNNEI. Here the CDR3 reads CASSVQGYEQYV. In DNA, the CDR3 is TGTGCCAGCAGTGTACAGGGCTACGAGCAGTACGTC.

This clone has a handful of counts. This chain links TRBV3-1 (or the pseudogene TRBV3-2) with TRBJ1-5; perhaps TRBD1 as D (6 bases). The CDR3 length is 15 residues. Trimming took 1 base from V and 4 from J, leaving 11 bases between them. The germline V gene encodes CDR1 LGHDT and CDR2 YNNKEL (reference sequence). The CDR3 protein is CASSQVGGPNQPQHF. The CDR3 DNA reads as TGTGCCAGCAGCCAAGTGGGGGGGCCGAATCAGCCCCAGCATTTT.